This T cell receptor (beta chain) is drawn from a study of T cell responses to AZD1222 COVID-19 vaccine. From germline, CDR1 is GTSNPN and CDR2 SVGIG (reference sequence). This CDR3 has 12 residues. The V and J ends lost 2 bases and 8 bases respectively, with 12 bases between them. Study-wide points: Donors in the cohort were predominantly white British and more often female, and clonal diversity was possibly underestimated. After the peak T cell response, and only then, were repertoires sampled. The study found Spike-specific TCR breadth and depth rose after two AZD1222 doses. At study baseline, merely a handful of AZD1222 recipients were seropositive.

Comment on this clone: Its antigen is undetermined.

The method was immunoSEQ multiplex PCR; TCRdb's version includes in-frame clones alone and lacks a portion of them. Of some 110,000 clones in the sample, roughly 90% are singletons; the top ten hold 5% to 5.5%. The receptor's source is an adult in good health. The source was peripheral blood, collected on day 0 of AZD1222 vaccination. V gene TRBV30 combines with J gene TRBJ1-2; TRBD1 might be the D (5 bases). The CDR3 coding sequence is TGTGCCTGGAGTCGGGACGGCCGGGGCTACACCTTC. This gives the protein CAWSRDGRGYTF.